Below, one T cell receptor beta chain is given with its context. What it binds is unknown. The record originates from a study of T cells in Graves' hyperthyroidism and ophthalmopathy. It was RNA transcripts that yielded the amplified TCR beta CDR3 regions. In the first-round RT-PCR of the TCR CDR3, the HTBI primer set was used. TCRdb called the multiplex PCR reads again in MiXCR, with one record for every CDR3 protein. The data hold approximately 46,000 distinct CDR3 sequences, with 49% observed a single time. Trimming left V 3 bases short and J 10 bases short, with 9 bases between. This CDR3 is 11 amino acids long. Germline V gene data show CDR1 as MDHEN and CDR2 as SYDVKM. If no ophthalmopathy progression occurred within 18 months, Graves' hyperthyroidism was stable. Diagnosis of hyperthyroidism was new in patients aged 18 to 65, and its duration was under 2 months. Notes on the study in general: Blood samples included most of the expanded thyroid clonotypes exceeding 0.001.

Sequences were obtained from peripheral blood or thyroid tissue (not recorded which). The V and J genes are TRBV28 and TRBJ1-1; no clear D gene. This TCR derives from a woman in her 50s with Graves' hyperthyroidism. For the CDR3, the DNA is TGTGCCAGCAGTTTCGAGCAGCGAGCTTTCTTT. Encoded protein: CASSFEQRAFF.